The 27 T cell receptor beta chains given below trace back to one sample, sequenced in a study of OX40 agonist ivuxolimab in advanced cancers. Clones were sequenced by immunoSEQ multiplex PCR, and TCRdb holds only the in-frame ones, with some missing. The data show tens of thousands of clones, with roughly four fifths seen just once and almost 1.5% held by the top ten. The sample here was CD4+ or CD8+ T cells sorted from blood, taken in a trial of the OX40 agonist ivuxolimab. The receptor set was obtained from an adult with an advanced solid tumor such as melanoma, head and neck, liver or kidney cancer.

V usage is TRBV5-4 and J usage is TRBJ2-1, with D possibly being TRBD2 (5 bases). The length of the CDR3 is 14 residues. The V gene's germline CDR1 is SGHNT and CDR2 YYREEE (reference sequence). V was cut by 4 bases and J by 4 bases, with 12 bases left in between. CDR3 residues: CASSPDLAYNEQFF. The CDR3 nucleotides read TGTGCCAGCAGCCCCGATCTAGCTTACAATGAGCAGTTCTTC.

The chain joins TRBV9 to TRBJ2-3; D is undetermined. The CDR3 extends over 15 amino acids. The V end lost 0 bases, the J end lost 3 bases, and 11 bases lay between the germline ends. Germline CDR1 is SGDLS and CDR2 is YYNGEE. The CDR3 DNA sequence: TGTGCCAGCAGCGTAGGGGATTTCGGAACAGATACGCAGTATTTT. Amino acid sequence: CASSVGDFGTDTQYF.

The J gene is TRBJ2-3, the V gene TRBV5-1; D remains ambiguous. V was trimmed by 0 bases and J by 2 bases, leaving 10 bases between them. CDR1 is SGHRS, CDR2 YFSETQ, per germline. The CDR3 consists of 15 residues. Here the CDR3 reads CASSLEGRITDTQYF. For the CDR3, the DNA is TGCGCCAGCAGCTTGGAAGGCCGGATCACAGATACGCAGTATTTT.

This chain connects TRBV6-5 to TRBJ2-1, with D unclear. CDR1 is MNHEY, CDR2 SVGAGI, per germline. The CDR3 loop spans 15 amino acids. V gave up 4 bases and J gave up 0 bases, with 10 bases separating them. The CDR3 is CASSSPTSSYNEQFF. The CDR3, as DNA: TGTGCCAGCAGTTCTCCGACGAGCTCCTACAATGAGCAGTTCTTC.

The chain links TRBV9 to TRBJ2-6; D not resolved. The CDR3 is made up of 16 amino acids. The V end was cut by 0 bases, the J end by 4 bases, with 11 bases between. Germline loops: CDR1 SGDLS, CDR2 YYNGEE. CDR3 region: CASSVAQVAGANVLTF. The CDR3, as DNA: TGTGCCAGCAGCGTAGCGCAGGTTGCCGGGGCCAACGTCCTGACTTTC.

The chain carries TRBV7-2 and TRBJ1-5; no clear D. Germline V lookup: CDR1 SGHTA, CDR2 FQGNSA. Trimming removed 7 bases at V and 0 bases at J, with 13 bases between. The length of the CDR3 is 15 residues. In DNA form, the CDR3 reads TGTGCCAGCACCTCCGGAGGGTATAGCAATCAGCCCCAGCATTTT. Translated: CASTSGGYSNQPQHF.

This clone has a handful of counts. The rearrangement links TRBV19 to TRBJ2-2, with 10 bases that match TRBD1. V lost 3 bases and J lost 8; bases outside the gene matches: 12. The length of the CDR3 is 17 residues. Germline loops: CDR1 LNHDA, CDR2 SQIVND (reference sequence). The CDR3 DNA reads as TGTGCCAGTAGTATGGGACAGGGGCGAAGGATGAGGGGGGAGCTGTTTTTT. Translating it yields CASSMGQGRRMRGELFF. Variable domain in full (rest from reference TRBV19 and TRBJ2-2): DGGITQSPKYLFRKEGQNVTLSCEQNLNHDAMYWYRQDPGQGLRLIYYSQIVNDFQKGDIAEGYSVSREKKESFPLTVTSAQKNPTAFYLCASSMGQGRRMRGELFFGEGSRLTVL.

This clone was seen only once. This chain connects TRBV5-1 to TRBJ2-7, with TRBD2 matching 7 bases. Looked up from germline, CDR1 is SGHRS and CDR2 is YFSETQ. The CDR3 has 14 residues. V was clipped by 2 bases and J by 3 bases; unmatched bases: 5. The CDR3 DNA follows: TGCGCCAGCAGCTTAAGCGGGATTGGCTACGAGCAGTACTTC. As protein: CASSLSGIGYEQYF. Based on the CDR3 plus reference TRBV5-1 and TRBJ2-7, the full variable domain is KAGVTQTPRYLIKTRGQQVTLSCSPISGHRSVSWYQQTPGQGLQFLFEYFSETQRNKGNFPGRFSGRQFSNSRSEMNVSTLELGDSALYLCASSLSGIGYEQYFGPGTRLTVT.

This rearrangement joins TRBV30 to TRBJ2-5; possible D gene TRBD1, 7 bases. Germline loops: CDR1 GTSNPN, CDR2 SVGIG (reference sequence). This CDR3 has 13 residues. Trimming left V 3 bases short and J 4 bases short, with 12 bases between. The CDR3 spells CAWSLRGAETQYF. CDR3 sequence (DNA): TGTGCCTGGAGCCTCAGGGGGGCAGAGACCCAGTACTTC.

This chain's CDR3 is CASSLGRDGYTF. For the CDR3, the DNA is TGTGCCAGCAGCTTAGGAAGGGACGGCTACACCTTC. The chain links TRBV7-6 to TRBJ1-2, with TRBD1 as a possible D gene (5 bases). Deletions cut 1 base from V and 8 bases from J, with 8 bases between. Germline CDR1 SGHVS, CDR2 FNYEAQ. The CDR3 length is 12 residues.

The rearrangement joins TRBV19 to TRBJ2-1; 7 bases fit TRBD2. There are 15 residues in the CDR3. CDR1 and CDR2 from the germline V gene are LNHDA and SQIVND (reference sequence). J gave up 0 bases and V 8 bases, and 7 bases lay outside the gene matches. The CDR3 sequence: CASAQRGYSYNEQFF. CDR3 sequence (DNA): TGTGCCAGTGCTCAGCGGGGCTACTCCTACAATGAGCAGTTCTTC.

V and J are TRBV7-2 and TRBJ2-1; the D is unclear. The germline V and J ends were trimmed by 1 base and 8 bases, with 6 bases remaining between them. This CDR3 is 12 amino acids long. The germline V gene has CDR1 SGHTA and CDR2 FQGNSA. The CDR3 is CASSLVDDEQFF. The CDR3 DNA reads as TGTGCCAGCAGCTTAGTTGATGATGAGCAGTTCTTC.

The chain combines TRBV19 with TRBJ2-4; D is perhaps TRBD1 (6 bases). The germline V and J ends were trimmed by 8 bases and 0 bases, with 14 bases remaining between them. Germline CDR1 reads LNHDA; CDR2 reads SQIVND (reference sequence). The CDR3 is 15 residues long. CDR3 sequence reads: CASSKGDRAKNIQYF. In DNA form, the CDR3 reads TGTGCCAGTTCTAAGGGGGATCGAGCCAAAAACATTCAGTACTTC.

In this sample, this clone turned up a few times. V gene TRBV5-1 combines with J gene TRBJ1-3; 8 nucleotides agree with TRBD1. The germline V gene encodes CDR1 SGHRS and CDR2 YFSETQ. V trimming: 1 base; J trimming: 4 bases; junction bases outside the gene matches: 10. The CDR3 is 17 amino acids. The CDR3 nucleotides read TGCGCCAGCAGCTTGTGGAGCCAGGGGGCATCAGGAAACACCATATATTTT. It encodes CASSLWSQGASGNTIYF.

J is TRBJ2-3 and V is TRBV6-5; 8 bases are a match to TRBD2. This CDR3 is 16 amino acids long. V was pared by 0 bases and J by 1 base, with 3 bases of the junction left unmatched. Germline V CDR1 and CDR2: MNHEY, SVGAGI. The CDR3 region has the DNA TGTGCCAGCAGTTACTCCACGGGGGGGGGCACAGATACGCAGTATTTT. It encodes CASSYSTGGGTDTQYF.

The table lists this clone with a count of one. The chain links TRBV25-1 to TRBJ1-2; weak D call: TRBD1 (6 bases). Trimming took 4 bases from V and 5 from J, leaving 11 bases between them. CDR1 MGHDK and CDR2 SYGVNS come from the germline V gene. There are 13 residues in the CDR3. This CDR3 is CASSGGGGYGYTF. The CDR3 nucleotides read TGTGCCAGCAGTGGGGGGGGCGGATATGGCTACACCTTC.

A remark on this clone: This same CDR3 is encoded by further DNA sequences in the sample. The rearrangement uses TRBV5-1 and TRBJ1-1, with a possible D match to TRBD1 (5 bases). Germline CDR1 SGHRS, CDR2 YFSETQ. The CDR3 covers 15 residues. V was clipped by 2 bases and J by 1 base, with 12 bases between them. CDR3 sequence (DNA): TGCGCCAGCAGCTTAGCGCCCGGACAGAACACTGAAGCTTTCTTT. Translated, it gives CASSLAPGQNTEAFF.

V gene TRBV7-2 combines with J gene TRBJ2-3; no clear D. Trimming pared 4 bases from V and 7 bases from J, leaving 12 bases between. The germline CDR1 and CDR2 sequences are SGHTA and FQGNSA. This CDR3 contains 13 residues. The chain's CDR3 is CASSSGRLYTQYF. CDR3 DNA: TGTGCCAGCAGCTCCGGACGGCTTTATACGCAGTATTTT. The whole variable domain, filled in from reference TRBV7-2 and TRBJ2-3, reads GAGVSQSPSNKVTEKGKDVELRCDPISGHTALYWYRQSLGQGLEFLIYFQGNSAPDKSGLPSDRFSAERTGGSVSTLTIQRTQQEDSAVYLCASSSGRLYTQYFGPGTRLTVL.

V and J are TRBV11-2 and TRBJ2-7, with a weak D call TRBD2 (5 bases). The V gene's germline CDR1 is SGHAT and CDR2 FQNNGV. The CDR3 is made up of 14 amino acids. V was trimmed by 0 bases and J by 6 bases, leaving 12 bases between them. The CDR3 sequence is CASSLDPTTSEQYF. The CDR3 DNA sequence: TGTGCCAGCAGCTTAGATCCGACTACGAGCGAGCAGTACTTC.

The V gene is TRBV15, the J gene TRBJ2-7, with D perhaps matching TRBD1 (6 bases). V was clipped by 0 bases and J by 3 bases, with 12 bases between them. CDR1 is LNHNV, CDR2 YYDKDF, per germline (reference sequence). This CDR3 comprises 15 residues. The DNA of the CDR3 is TGTGCCACCAGCAGAGATCCACAGGGTATCTACGAGCAGTACTTC. Residues: CATSRDPQGIYEQYF.

The chain is built from TRBV6-6 and TRBJ2-1, with 13 nucleotides matching TRBD2. Germline CDR1 is MNHNY and CDR2 is SVGAGI (reference sequence). V was pared by 8 bases and J by 7 bases, with 11 bases of the junction left unmatched. The CDR3 contains 16 residues. The CDR3 is CASLFKLAGGRNEQFF. The CDR3, as DNA: TGTGCCAGCCTGTTTAAACTAGCGGGAGGGCGGAATGAGCAGTTCTTC.

V usage is TRBV7-2 and J usage is TRBJ2-2; D might be TRBD2 (6 bases). The CDR3 spans 17 residues. Trimming left V 2 bases short and J 0 bases short, with 13 bases between. In germline, CDR1 is SGHTA, CDR2 FQGNSA. The CDR3 DNA sequence: TGTGCCAGCAGCTTATTAGGGAGGTTGACGAACACCGGGGAGCTGTTTTTT. It specifies CASSLLGRLTNTGELFF. Together with reference TRBV7-2 and TRBJ2-2, the CDR3 gives the full variable domain: GAGVSQSPSNKVTEKGKDVELRCDPISGHTALYWYRQSLGQGLEFLIYFQGNSAPDKSGLPSDRFSAERTGGSVSTLTIQRTQQEDSAVYLCASSLLGRLTNTGELFFGEGSRLTVL.

The rearrangement links TRBV9 to TRBJ1-4; the D gene is possibly TRBD1 (6 bases). Germline V gene sequence: CDR1 SGDLS, CDR2 YYNGEE. The length of the CDR3 is 14 residues. V shed 3 bases and J shed 6 bases, with 12 bases lying between them. The DNA of the CDR3 is TGTGCCAGCAGCGCGACAGGCAGTCATGAAAAACTGTTTTTT. It codes for CASSATGSHEKLFF. The entire variable domain, with the rest obtained from reference TRBV9 and TRBJ1-4, is as follows: DSGVTQTPKHLITATGQRVTLRCSPRSGDLSVYWYQQSLDQGLQFLIQYYNGEERAKGNILERFSAQQFPDLHSELNLSSLELGDSALYFCASSATGSHEKLFFGSGTQLSVL.

The V gene is TRBV14, the J gene TRBJ2-7, with TRBD2 matching 9 bases. CDR3 length: 18 amino acids. Losses at the gene ends were 4 bases for V and 0 bases for J; bases not matched to a gene: 13. Germline CDR1 SGHDN, CDR2 FVKESK. The CDR3 loop is CASSPRGTWTSDSYEQYF. The CDR3 DNA reads TGTGCCAGCAGCCCCCGAGGTACCTGGACTAGCGACTCCTACGAGCAGTACTTC.

This chain links TRBV7-8 with TRBJ1-2; the D gene is possibly TRBD1 (5 bases). CDR1 and CDR2 from the germline V gene are SGHVS and FQNEAQ. The CDR3 consists of 15 residues. Between the trimmed V and J ends, which lost 5 bases and 4 bases, there was a span of 17 bases. CDR3 DNA sequence: TGTGCCAGCAGCCCGGGACCTACTTCGATCTATGGCTACACCTTC. Residues: CASSPGPTSIYGYTF.

The J gene is TRBJ1-2, the V gene TRBV10-3, with D hard to call. Germline CDR1 ENHRY, CDR2 SYGVKD. This CDR3 has 14 amino acids. Between the trimmed V and J ends, which lost 4 bases and 6 bases, there was a span of 15 bases. CDR3 sequence: CAISVNPQRDGYTF. CDR3 sequence (DNA): TGTGCCATCAGTGTAAATCCACAACGGGATGGCTACACCTTC.

The chain recombines TRBV28 with TRBJ1-5; TRBD1 aligns across 9 bases. V shed 8 bases and J 6 bases; nucleotides not matched to a gene: 5. Per germline, CDR1 MDHEN and CDR2 SYDVKM. The CDR3 runs to 13 residues. CDR3 in DNA: TGTGCCAGCGGGACAGGGAAGGTTCAGCCCCAGCATTTT. Residues: CASGTGKVQPQHF.